What follows are 16 T cell receptor beta chains derived from one specimen sequenced in a study of T cell changes during pregnancy in multiple sclerosis. Clones were sequenced by immunoSEQ multiplex PCR, and TCRdb holds only the in-frame ones, with some missing. The repertoire holds some 60,000 clones, with approximately 91% as singletons. The material sequenced was peripheral blood, taken after pregnancy. These receptor sequences come from a female donor with multiple sclerosis, enrolled in a pregnancy study.

This clone was observed a handful of times. The chain joins TRBV19 to TRBJ1-1; 9 positions match TRBD1. The CDR3 consists of 14 residues. The junction had 8 bases not matched to a gene; V was cut back by 7 bases and J by 5 bases. The germline CDR1 and CDR2 sequences are LNHDA and SQIVND (reference sequence). CDR3 bases: TGTGCCAGTATTGGTTGGACAGGGGAGACTGAAGCTTTCTTT. Translated, it gives CASIGWTGETEAFF. Full variable domain (missing parts from reference TRBV19 and TRBJ1-1): DGGITQSPKYLFRKEGQNVTLSCEQNLNHDAMYWYRQDPGQGLRLIYYSQIVNDFQKGDIAEGYSVSREKKESFPLTVTSAQKNPTAFYLCASIGWTGETEAFFGQGTRLTVV.

The rearrangement links TRBV4-2 to TRBJ1-2, with a possible D match to TRBD1 (5 bases). Germline V gives CDR1 LGHNA, CDR2 YNFKEQ. The CDR3 sequence is 15 residues long. V was trimmed by 0 bases and J by 5 bases, leaving 13 bases between them. DNA of the CDR3: TGTGCCAGCAGCCAAGATTCAGGGATACCTTATGGCTACACCTTC. Protein sequence: CASSQDSGIPYGYTF.

CDR3 sequence (DNA): TGCAGCGTTGAAGAAGGGAGGGAGAGCTCCTACAATGAGCAGTTCTTC. Protein product: CSVEEGRESSYNEQFF. This chain joins TRBV29-1 and TRBJ2-1; 7 nucleotides match TRBD2. V was pared by 0 bases and J by 0 bases, with 5 bases of the junction left unmatched. The CDR3 runs 16 residues. Germline CDR1 reads SQVTM; CDR2 reads ANQGSEA.

The rearrangement links TRBV19 to TRBJ2-2; 7 nucleotides line up with TRBD1. CDR1 and CDR2 (germline): LNHDA, SQIVND (reference sequence). This CDR3 is built from 12 residues. J was trimmed by 7 bases and V by 7 bases; bases with no gene match: 3. CDR3 sequence (DNA): TGTGCCAGTACCAACAGGGGCGGGGAGCTGTTTTTT. The encoded protein is CASTNRGGELFF. The variable domain in full, with the rest retrieved from reference TRBV19 and TRBJ2-2, is DGGITQSPKYLFRKEGQNVTLSCEQNLNHDAMYWYRQDPGQGLRLIYYSQIVNDFQKGDIAEGYSVSREKKESFPLTVTSAQKNPTAFYLCASTNRGGELFFGEGSRLTVL.

The genes are TRBV27 and TRBJ2-7; 11 positions agree with TRBD1. The CDR3 has 15 residues. The V and J ends lost 6 bases and 6 bases, in that order; junction bases with no gene match: 10. The germline V gene has CDR1 MNHEY and CDR2 SMNVEV (reference sequence). The CDR3 coding sequence is TGTGCCAGCAGCCGGGGGACAGGGGGAGGGAGCGAGCAGTACTTC. The encoded protein is CASSRGTGGGSEQYF.

The chain couples TRBV7-2 to TRBJ2-7; TRBD2 agrees at 7 bases. The CDR3 is made up of 14 amino acids. Looked up from germline, CDR1 is SGHTA and CDR2 is FQGNSA. J lost 1 base, V lost 0 bases, and 0 bases had no gene match. CDR3 DNA sequence: TGTGCCAGCAGCTTAGCGGGGGGGTCCTACGAGCAGTACTTC. Its protein product is CASSLAGGSYEQYF.

This clone was seen a single time. The genes are TRBV5-4 and TRBJ1-1; D is uncertain. Germline CDR1 and CDR2: SGHNT and YYREEE (reference sequence). The CDR3 totals 14 residues. V was clipped by 4 bases and J by 3 bases, with 13 bases between them. This CDR3 reads CASSPRGLDTEAFF. DNA of the CDR3: TGTGCCAGCAGCCCCCGAGGTTTGGACACTGAAGCTTTCTTT.

V gene TRBV5-6 combines with J gene TRBJ2-7; D is possibly TRBD2 (5 bases). The germline CDR1 and CDR2 sequences are SGHDT and YYEEEE. V lost 3 bases and J 1 base, leaving 8 bases between the germline ends. The CDR3 is made up of 13 amino acids. CDR3 residues: CASSYGVSYEQYF. The CDR3 region has the DNA TGTGCCAGCAGCTACGGGGTTTCCTACGAGCAGTACTTC.

This clone was observed a few times. The J gene is TRBJ1-1, the V gene TRBV15; D remains unclear. The CDR3 contains 11 residues. V dropped 1 base and J dropped 8 bases, with 5 bases sitting between them. In germline, CDR1 is LNHNV, CDR2 YYDKDF (reference sequence). The CDR3 spells CATSRVEEAFF. The DNA of the CDR3 is TGTGCCACCAGCAGAGTAGAGGAAGCTTTCTTT.

V usage is TRBV2 and J usage is TRBJ2-7; D perhaps matches TRBD2 (6 bases). The CDR3 consists of 15 residues. Germline loops: CDR1 SNHLY, CDR2 FYNNEI. Trimming took 1 base from V and 4 from J, leaving 14 bases between them. DNA for the CDR3: TGTGCCAGCAGTGAAGGGCGGGTGGGGACTTACGAGCAGTACTTC. This sequence encodes CASSEGRVGTYEQYF.

This clone was observed once. The chain couples TRBV6-1 to TRBJ1-2; weak D call: TRBD1 (6 bases). Between the trimmed V and J ends, which lost 2 bases and 1 base, there was a span of 20 bases. Germline V gene lookup returns CDR1 MNHNS and CDR2 SASEGT. The CDR3 extends over 18 amino acids. The CDR3 here is CASSESRGRRPFNYGYTF. The CDR3, as DNA: TGTGCCAGCAGTGAATCCAGGGGACGGAGGCCTTTTAACTATGGCTACACCTTC.

The J gene is TRBJ2-1, the V gene TRBV5-1; tentatively, D is TRBD2 (5 bases). This CDR3 is built from 15 residues. The germline gives CDR1 SGHRS, CDR2 YFSETQ. The V and J ends lost 2 bases and 2 bases respectively, with 11 bases between them. The CDR3 DNA sequence: TGCGCCAGCAGCTTTTTAACGGGGACCTACAATGAGCAGTTCTTC. It specifies CASSFLTGTYNEQFF.

This chain connects TRBV4-1 to TRBJ2-1, with 10 bases fitting TRBD2. With 4 bases clipped from V and 5 bases from J, the junction kept 5 bases outside the gene matches. The CDR3 has 15 amino acids. Germline CDR1 MGHRA, CDR2 YSYEKL. CDR3 amino acids: CASSLSGGDHNEQFF. In nucleotides, the CDR3 is TGCGCCAGCAGCCTAAGCGGGGGGGACCACAATGAGCAGTTCTTC.

J is TRBJ2-6 and V is TRBV5-1; TRBD1 matches at 8 bases. Trimming cost V 3 bases and J 4 bases; bases outside gene matches: 21. This CDR3 is 21 amino acids long. CDR1 is SGHRS, CDR2 YFSETQ, per germline. The CDR3 region has the DNA TGCGCCAGCAGCTCGACACCCGGGACAGGCAAAATGGGGAAAGGGGCCAACGTCCTGACTTTC. It translates to CASSSTPGTGKMGKGANVLTF.

V usage is TRBV7-2 and J usage is TRBJ2-7, with 9 positions matching TRBD1. The CDR3 has 14 residues. From germline, CDR1 is SGHTA and CDR2 FQGNSA. V lost 5 bases to trimming and J lost 3 bases; unmatched junction nucleotides: 5. In DNA, the CDR3 is TGTGCCAGCAGCCTCGACAGGGGGGACTACGAGCAGTACTTC. Its protein product is CASSLDRGDYEQYF.

This chain joins TRBV9 and TRBJ2-1, with 7 bases fitting TRBD2. CDR1 and CDR2 (germline): SGDLS, YYNGEE. The CDR3 is made up of 15 amino acids. Losses at the gene ends were 6 bases for V and 7 bases for J; bases not matched to a gene: 13. The CDR3 region has the DNA TGTGCCAGCAACCTGGGAGGGTCGTGGGGGAATGAGCAGTTCTTC. Amino acids: CASNLGGSWGNEQFF.